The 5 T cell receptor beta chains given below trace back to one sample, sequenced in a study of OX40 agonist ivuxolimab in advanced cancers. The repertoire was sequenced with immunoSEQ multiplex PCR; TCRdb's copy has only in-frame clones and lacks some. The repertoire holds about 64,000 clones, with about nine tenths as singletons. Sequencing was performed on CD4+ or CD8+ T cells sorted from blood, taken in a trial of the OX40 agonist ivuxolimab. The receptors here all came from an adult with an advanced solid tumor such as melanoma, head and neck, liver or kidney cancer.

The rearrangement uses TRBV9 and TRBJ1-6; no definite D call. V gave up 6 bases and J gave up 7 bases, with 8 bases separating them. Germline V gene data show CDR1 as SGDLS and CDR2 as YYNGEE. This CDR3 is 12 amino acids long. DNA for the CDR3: TGTGCCAGCAACCAAGGGAATTCACCCCTCCACTTT. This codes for CASNQGNSPLHF.

CDR3 sequence reads: CASRVGSTNQPQHF. The CDR3, as DNA: TGTGCCAGTAGAGTGGGCAGCACCAATCAGCCCCAGCATTTT. The J gene is TRBJ1-5, the V gene TRBV19; D uncertain. The CDR3 spans 14 residues. CDR1 is LNHDA and CDR2 is SQIVND in the germline V gene (reference sequence). Trimming took 6 bases from V and 3 from J, leaving 12 bases between them.

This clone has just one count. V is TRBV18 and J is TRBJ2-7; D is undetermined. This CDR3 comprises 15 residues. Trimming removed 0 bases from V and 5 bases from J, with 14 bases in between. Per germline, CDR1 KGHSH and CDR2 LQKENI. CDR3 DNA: TGTGCCAGCTCACCACCTTGGGGTATATTCCACGAGCAGTACTTC. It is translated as CASSPPWGIFHEQYF.

The CDR3: CASRGQGRSSSYEQYF. CDR3 nucleotides: TGTGCCAGCAGAGGACAAGGCAGGTCCTCCTCCTACGAGCAGTACTTC. The chain recombines TRBV7-9 with TRBJ2-7; maybe TRBD1 (5 bases). The CDR3 is 16 residues long. The ends were cut back, 6 bases at V and 0 bases at J, with 18 bases in the middle. Per the germline V gene, CDR1 is SEHNR and CDR2 is FQNEAQ (reference sequence).

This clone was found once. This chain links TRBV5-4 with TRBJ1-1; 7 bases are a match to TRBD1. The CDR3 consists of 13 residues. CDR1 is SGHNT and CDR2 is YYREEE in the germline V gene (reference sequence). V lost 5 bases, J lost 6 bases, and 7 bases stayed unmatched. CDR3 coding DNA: TGTGCCAGCAGTACCGACAGGGTTTCTGAAGCTTTCTTT. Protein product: CASSTDRVSEAFF. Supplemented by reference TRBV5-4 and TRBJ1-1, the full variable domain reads ETGVTQSPTHLIKTRGQQVTLRCSSQSGHNTVSWYQQALGQGPQFIFQYYREEENGRGNFPPRFSGLQFPNYSSELNVNALELDDSALYLCASSTDRVSEAFFGQGTRLTVV.